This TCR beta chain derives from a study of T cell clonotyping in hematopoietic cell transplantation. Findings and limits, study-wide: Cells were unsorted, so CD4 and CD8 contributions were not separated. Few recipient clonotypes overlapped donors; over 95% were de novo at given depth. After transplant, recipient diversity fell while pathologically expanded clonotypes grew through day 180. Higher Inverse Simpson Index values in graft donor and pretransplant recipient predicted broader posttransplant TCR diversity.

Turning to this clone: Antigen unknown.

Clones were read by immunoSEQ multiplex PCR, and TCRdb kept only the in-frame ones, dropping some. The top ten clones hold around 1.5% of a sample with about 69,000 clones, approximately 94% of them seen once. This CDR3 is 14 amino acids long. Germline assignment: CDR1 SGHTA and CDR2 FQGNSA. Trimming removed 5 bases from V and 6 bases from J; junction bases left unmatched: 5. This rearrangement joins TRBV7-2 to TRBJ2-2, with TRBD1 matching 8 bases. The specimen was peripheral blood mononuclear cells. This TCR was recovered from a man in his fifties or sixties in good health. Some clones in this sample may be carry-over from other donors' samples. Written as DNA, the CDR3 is TGTGCCAGCAGCCAGTCGACAGGGGCCGGGGAGCTGTTTTTT. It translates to CASSQSTGAGELFF. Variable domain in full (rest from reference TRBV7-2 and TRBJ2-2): GAGVSQSPSNKVTEKGKDVELRCDPISGHTALYWYRQSLGQGLEFLIYFQGNSAPDKSGLPSDRFSAERTGGSVSTLTIQRTQQEDSAVYLCASSQSTGAGELFFGEGSRLTVL.